The rows below give T cell receptor beta chains drawn from one sample of a study of blood T cell repertoires in COVID-19. TCRdb's table, derived via immunoSEQ multiplex PCR, lists solely in-frame clones and lacks some. The sample yields about 240,000 clones, roughly four fifths seen once. The sample comprised peripheral blood. The origin of the receptors is a woman aged 80 or over with acute or convalescent COVID-19. The CDR3 runs from the conserved cysteine through the conserved F or W. The order of the fields is J gene, D gene, clone size, V gene, CDR3 protein, CDR3 DNA. A D gene is named only where the DNA matches it firmly. Rows give clone size only sometimes, using once, few, many, or a class for an expanded clone.

>TRBJ2-7|-|-|TRBV14
CASSQGRSYEQYF
TGTGCCAGCAGCCAGGGGCGCAGCTACGAGCAGTACTTC
>TRBJ2-7|TRBD1|few|TRBV5-4
CASSRTGGAKDYEQYF
TGTGCCAGCAGCCGGACAGGGGGCGCCAAGGACTACGAGCAGTACTTC
>TRBJ1-6|TRBD1|-|TRBV6-5
CASSYRGTGKNSPLHF
TGTGCCAGCAGTTACAGAGGGACAGGGAAAAATTCACCCCTCCACTTT
>TRBJ1-5|TRBD1|-|TRBV28
CASNQRGTGSGNQPQHF
TGTGCCAGCAACCAACGGGGGACAGGGAGCGGCAATCAGCCCCAGCATTTT
>TRBJ2-2|TRBD2|once|TRBV5-4
CASSLDGGGAGSGELFF
TGTGCCAGCAGCTTGGACGGCGGGGGGGCCGGATCCGGGGAGCTGTTTTTT
>TRBJ2-1|TRBD2|-|TRBV7-9
CASSLTSGGSVGQFF
TGTGCCAGCAGCCTAACTAGCGGGGGAAGCGTTGGACAGTTCTTC
>TRBJ2-1|TRBD1|once|TRBV5-5
CASSRTGTGVGNEQFF
TGTGCCAGCAGCAGAACCGGGACAGGGGTTGGCAATGAGCAGTTCTTC
>TRBJ2-5|-|-|TRBV6-5
CASTRLYMETQYF
TGTGCCAGCACGAGGCTATATATGGAGACCCAGTACTTC
>TRBJ2-1|TRBD2|-|TRBV5-8
CASSQGTSPYNEQFF
TGTGCCAGCAGCCAAGGGACTAGTCCCTACAATGAGCAGTTCTTC
>TRBJ1-6|TRBD1|-|TRBV27
CASSLNRGSPLHF
TGTGCCAGCAGTTTGAACAGGGGGTCACCCCTCCACTTT
>TRBJ1-4|TRBD1|-|TRBV3-1/TRBV3-2
CASSQGQTGRGEKLFF
TGTGCCAGCAGCCAGGGCCAGACAGGGCGAGGGGAAAAACTGTTTTTT
>TRBJ1-2|-|-|TRBV5-1
CASSLDRIHNYGYTF
TGCGCCAGCAGCCTCGACAGGATCCATAACTATGGCTACACCTTC
>TRBJ2-5|-|once|TRBV19
CASSIGGTVQETQYF
TGTGCCAGTAGTATAGGGGGCACGGTCCAAGAGACCCAGTACTTC